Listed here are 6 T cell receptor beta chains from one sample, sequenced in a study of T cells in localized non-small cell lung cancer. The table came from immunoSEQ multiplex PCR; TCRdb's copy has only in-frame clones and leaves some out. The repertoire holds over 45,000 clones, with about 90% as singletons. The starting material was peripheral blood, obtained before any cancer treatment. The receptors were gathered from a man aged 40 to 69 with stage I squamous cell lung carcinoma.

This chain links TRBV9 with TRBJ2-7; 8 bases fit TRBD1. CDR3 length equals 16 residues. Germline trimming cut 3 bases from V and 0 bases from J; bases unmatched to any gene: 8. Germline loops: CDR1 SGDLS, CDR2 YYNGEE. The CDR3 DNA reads TGTGCCAGCAGCGCAGGGGACAGGACCCTCTCCTACGAGCAGTACTTC. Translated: CASSAGDRTLSYEQYF.

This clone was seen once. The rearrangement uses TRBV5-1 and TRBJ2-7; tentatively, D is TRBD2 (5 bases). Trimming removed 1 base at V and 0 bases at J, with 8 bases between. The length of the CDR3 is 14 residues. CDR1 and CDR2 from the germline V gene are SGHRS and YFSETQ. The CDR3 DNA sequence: TGCGCCAGCAGCTTGAGCGGCTACTCCTACGAGCAGTACTTC. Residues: CASSLSGYSYEQYF.

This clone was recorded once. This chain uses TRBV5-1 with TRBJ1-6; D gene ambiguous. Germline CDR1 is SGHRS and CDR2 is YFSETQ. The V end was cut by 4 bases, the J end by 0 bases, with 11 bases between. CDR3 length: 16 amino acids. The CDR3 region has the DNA TGCGCCAGCAGCGAGACGTACAGCTCCTATAATTCACCCCTCCACTTT. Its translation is CASSETYSSYNSPLHF.

The CDR3 DNA follows: TGTGCCAGTAGTCTACACCGGTTGTCCGGCTACACCTTC. It encodes CASSLHRLSGYTF. The chain recombines TRBV19 with TRBJ1-2; D is unclear. The CDR3 length is 13 residues. Trimming left V 5 bases short and J 8 bases short, with 15 bases between. Germline lookup yields CDR1 LNHDA and CDR2 SQIVND (reference sequence).

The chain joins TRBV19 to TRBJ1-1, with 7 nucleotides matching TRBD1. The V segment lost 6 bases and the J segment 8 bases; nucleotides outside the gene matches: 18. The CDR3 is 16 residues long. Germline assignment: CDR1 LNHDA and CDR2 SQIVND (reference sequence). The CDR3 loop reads CASRTKIDRERGEAFF. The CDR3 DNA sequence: TGTGCCAGTAGGACTAAAATCGACAGGGAGCGGGGCGAAGCTTTCTTT.

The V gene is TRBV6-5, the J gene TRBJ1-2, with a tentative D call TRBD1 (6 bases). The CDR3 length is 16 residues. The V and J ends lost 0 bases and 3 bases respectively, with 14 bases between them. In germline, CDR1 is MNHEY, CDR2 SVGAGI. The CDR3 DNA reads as TGTGCCAGCAGTTACTCGATAGGAGGGGGGGACTATGGCTACACCTTC. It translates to CASSYSIGGGDYGYTF.